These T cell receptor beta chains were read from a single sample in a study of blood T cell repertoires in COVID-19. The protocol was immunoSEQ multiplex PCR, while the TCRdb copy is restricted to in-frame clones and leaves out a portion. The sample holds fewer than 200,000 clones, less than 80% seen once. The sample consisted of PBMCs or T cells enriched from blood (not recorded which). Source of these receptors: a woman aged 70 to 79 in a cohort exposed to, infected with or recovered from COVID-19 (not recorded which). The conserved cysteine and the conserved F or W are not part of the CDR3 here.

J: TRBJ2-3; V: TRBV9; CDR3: ASSPIGVSAPGKDTQY
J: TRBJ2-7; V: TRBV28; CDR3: ASSPPGHDPPN
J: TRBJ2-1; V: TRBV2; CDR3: ASSRTGGYLSYNEQF
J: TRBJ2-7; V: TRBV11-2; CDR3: ASSLIRRTSGRGEQY
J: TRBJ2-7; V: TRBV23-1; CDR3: ASSPGDPY
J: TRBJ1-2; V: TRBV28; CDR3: ASSFGGAKYGYT
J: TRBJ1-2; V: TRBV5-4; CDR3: ASSLGGQGNYGYT
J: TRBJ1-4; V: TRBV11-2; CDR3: ASSPPNRGFGEKLF
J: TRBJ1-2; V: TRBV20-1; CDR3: SARDRVGYT
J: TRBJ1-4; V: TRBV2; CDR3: ASGEMEKLF
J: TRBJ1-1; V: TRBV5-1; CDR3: ASSLVRGGSTEAF
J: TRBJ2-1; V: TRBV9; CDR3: ASSVDGSGRFYEQF
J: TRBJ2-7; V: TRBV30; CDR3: AWSPTGNEQY
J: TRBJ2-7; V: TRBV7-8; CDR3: ASSTRQGSYEQY
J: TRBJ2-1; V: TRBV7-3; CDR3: ASSSRGGSGYNEQF
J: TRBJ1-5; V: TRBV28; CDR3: ASSLTLYSNQPQH
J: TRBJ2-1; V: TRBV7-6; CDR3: ASSLSVPTVPGNEQF
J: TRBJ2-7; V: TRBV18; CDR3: ASSPGVGGISYEQY
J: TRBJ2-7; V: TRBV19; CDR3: ASSVGRGYYEQY
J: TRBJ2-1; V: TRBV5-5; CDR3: ASSLSGSNEQF
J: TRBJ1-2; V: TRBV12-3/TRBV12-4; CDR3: ASSRDISGYT
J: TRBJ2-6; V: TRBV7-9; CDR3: ASSLAVGSGANVLT
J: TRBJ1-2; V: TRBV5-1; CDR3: ASSSGTGGYGYT
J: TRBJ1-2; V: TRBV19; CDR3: ASSTPRTGDGYT
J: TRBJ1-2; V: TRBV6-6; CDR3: ASSLQGSYGYT
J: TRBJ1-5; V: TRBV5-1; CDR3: ASSFGGSNQPQH
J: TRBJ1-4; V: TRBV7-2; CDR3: ASSPTATNEKLF
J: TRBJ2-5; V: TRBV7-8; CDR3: ASSLAGLRETQY
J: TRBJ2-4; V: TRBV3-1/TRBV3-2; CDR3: ASSSSGDIQY
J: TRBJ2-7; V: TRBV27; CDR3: ASSLSAAGLGYEQY
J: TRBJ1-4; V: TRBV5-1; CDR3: ASSHGTAGEKLF
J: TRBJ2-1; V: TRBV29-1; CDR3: SANRFVDNEQF
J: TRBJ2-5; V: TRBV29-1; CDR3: SVARYGGQETQY
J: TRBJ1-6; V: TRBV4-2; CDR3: ASSREPNTGEENSPLH
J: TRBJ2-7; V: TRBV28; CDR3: ASSFGGRFGTGSSYEQY
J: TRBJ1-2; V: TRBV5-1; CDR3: ASSLAVTENGYT
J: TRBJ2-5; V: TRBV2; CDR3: ASRETGQETQY
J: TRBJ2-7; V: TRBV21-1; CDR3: ASSKLRAPDRGSYEQY
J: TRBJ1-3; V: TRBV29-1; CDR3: SVGYSQEANTIY
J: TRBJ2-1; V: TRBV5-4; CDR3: ASSLVGMANEQF
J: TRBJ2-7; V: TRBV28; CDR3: ASTSGSLYEQY
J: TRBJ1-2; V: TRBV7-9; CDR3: ASSLSGTRSNYGYT
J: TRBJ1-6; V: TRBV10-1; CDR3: ASPTGLVYNSPLH
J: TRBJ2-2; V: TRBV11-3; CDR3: ASSLVTGYGELF
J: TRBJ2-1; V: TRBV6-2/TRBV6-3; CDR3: ASSGPGNEQF
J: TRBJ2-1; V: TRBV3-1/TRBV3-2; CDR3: ASSLQGTSGPYNEQF
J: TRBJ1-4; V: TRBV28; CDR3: ASGGQGSPKLF
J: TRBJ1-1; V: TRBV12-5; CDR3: ASGLNSEAF